The clone carrying this TCR beta chain was seen only once. The record originates from a study of blood T cell repertoires in COVID-19. Overall study: The United States, Italy and Spain provided the acute and convalescent COVID-19 samples.

Enrollment of patients from Seattle took place during active infection, with longitudinal follow-up. Per the original methods: Nucleated cell number was recorded as an estimate derived from reference gene primer amplification. Method: immunoSEQ multiplex PCR; TCRdb's copy keeps in-frame clones and lacks some. Clone size and the V and J calls come from that table; the DNA yielded D and trimming. The data contain 150,000 to 200,000 clones, roughly 93% of them singletons. This CDR3 is built from 15 residues. Germline CDR1 and CDR2: MRHNA and SNTAGT. V lost 2 bases to trimming and J lost 7 bases; unmatched junction nucleotides: 3.

This sequence was found in a woman between 55 and 75 years old with COVID-19, enrolled during active disease. Sequenced: peripheral blood. This rearrangement joins TRBV6-4 to TRBJ1-6; 9 bases agree with TRBD1. The CDR3 is CASSDGTGINSPLHF. For the CDR3, the DNA is TGTGCCAGCAGTGACGGGACAGGGATCAATTCACCCCTCCACTTT.